This T cell receptor (beta chain) was identified during a study of identical twins. TCRdb analysed the 5' RACE reads with MiXCR anew, one entry per CDR3 protein. This table has some 660,000 distinct CDR3 sequences, around 8.6% appearing once. The germline V gene encodes CDR1 DFQATT and CDR2 SNEGSKA (reference sequence). The CDR3 sequence is 17 residues long. The ends lost 5 bases at V and 0 bases at J; junction bases unmatched: 12. Another study also made use of these data, one on yellow fever vaccine responses in identical twins. That source adds: Vaccine T cell responses of twins reportedly seemed partly convergent and partly personalized.

The receptor was isolated from a woman under 30 in good health. V and J are TRBV20-1 and TRBJ2-1, with 8 bases fitting TRBD2. Material: PBMCs. The DNA for the CDR3 is TGCAGTGCTCCAATGGGGCGGGGGGTAAGCTCCTACAATGAGCAGTTCTTC. It encodes CSAPMGRGVSSYNEQFF.